These 6 T cell receptor beta chains were sequenced from one sample in a study of blood T cell repertoires in COVID-19 (dated by TCRdb to the early 2020s). Library preparation employed the immunoSEQ multiplex PCR assay. TCRdb stores this immuneACCESS table with in-frame sequences only. Part of the clones is absent; in the studies checked, under half of the shortfall reflects unresolved V genes, and no reason is known for the rest. The sample records hundreds of thousands of clones, about 88% of which are singletons. Around 2.9% of the sample goes to the ten largest clones. Specimen: PBMCs or T cells enriched from blood (not recorded which). These receptor sequences come from a woman between 50 and 59 years old who had recovered from COVID-19.

The J gene is TRBJ1-1, the V gene TRBV9; 10 bases are shared with TRBD1. V was clipped by 0 bases and J by 4 bases; unmatched bases: 3. The CDR3 consists of 15 residues. In germline, CDR1 is SGDLS, CDR2 YYNGEE. The chain's CDR3 is CASSVARTGGTEAFF. CDR3 nucleotide sequence: TGTGCCAGCAGCGTAGCCAGGACAGGGGGCACTGAAGCTTTCTTT.

The gene calls are TRBV28 and TRBJ2-1, with TRBD2 matching over 7 bases. V shed 2 bases, J shed 8 bases, and the junction held 6 bases outside the gene matches. Germline-derived CDR1 and CDR2 are MDHEN and SYDVKM. CDR3 length: 14 residues. In nucleotides, the CDR3 is TGTGCCAGCAGTTTAGGAGGGAGGGCCCATGAGCAGTTCTTC. Residues: CASSLGGRAHEQFF.

This clone has just a few counts. This chain connects TRBV30 to TRBJ1-6; the match to TRBD1 covers 8 bases. This CDR3 has 14 amino acids. V shed 2 bases, J shed 5 bases, and the junction held 2 bases outside the gene matches. Germline V gene lookup returns CDR1 GTSNPN and CDR2 SVGIG (reference sequence). CDR3 sequence: CAWSPGQDNSPLHF. The CDR3 DNA reads TGTGCCTGGAGTCCGGGACAGGATAATTCACCCCTCCACTTT.

The chain combines TRBV9 with TRBJ2-3; D might be TRBD2 (5 bases). Germline V CDR1 and CDR2: SGDLS, YYNGEE. Trimming removed 3 bases from V and 0 bases from J, with 14 bases in between. This CDR3 has 16 residues. The CDR3, as DNA: TGTGCCAGCAGCGGACCGAGCGGAACTAGCACAGATACGCAGTATTTT. Protein product: CASSGPSGTSTDTQYF.

The CDR3: CATHSHRLAGVYSSYNEQFF. The CDR3 bases are TGTGCCACCCATTCCCACAGACTAGCGGGAGTGTATAGCTCCTACAATGAGCAGTTCTTC. This chain connects TRBV9 to TRBJ2-1; 12 bases align to TRBD2. The junction had 19 bases not matched to a gene; V was cut back by 9 bases and J by 0 bases. There are 20 residues in the CDR3. Germline lookup yields CDR1 SGDLS and CDR2 YYNGEE. The full variable domain, with the rest looked up from reference TRBV9 and TRBJ2-1, is DSGVTQTPKHLITATGQRVTLRCSPRSGDLSVYWYQQSLDQGLQFLIQYYNGEERAKGNILERFSAQQFPDLHSELNLSSLELGDSALYFCATHSHRLAGVYSSYNEQFFGPGTRLTVL.

The chain has TRBV7-2 and TRBJ2-3; 10 bases match TRBD2. CDR3 size: 15 residues. Germline-derived CDR1 and CDR2 are SGHTA and FQGNSA. V shed 1 base, J shed 4 bases, and the junction held 2 bases outside the gene matches. The CDR3 loop is CASSLVAGGSDTQYF. CDR3 sequence (DNA): TGTGCCAGCAGCTTAGTAGCGGGAGGCTCAGATACGCAGTATTTT.